What follows are 19 T cell receptor beta chains derived from one specimen sequenced in a study of neoadjuvant anti-PD-1 for oral cavity cancer. TCRdb keeps only in-frame clones here, not all; method: immunoSEQ multiplex PCR. Of around 81,000 clones listed, approximately 84% are singletons. Sequences were derived from PBMCs, sampled before nivolumab (anti-PD-1) treatment. These receptors came from a person aged 35 to 85 with oral cavity squamous cell carcinoma.

The chain has TRBV19 and TRBJ1-2; D gene ambiguous. Trimming left V 6 bases short and J 4 bases short, with 21 bases between. This CDR3 is built from 16 residues. The germline gives CDR1 LNHDA, CDR2 SQIVND (reference sequence). The CDR3 protein is CASSLSPFGGFYGYTF. The CDR3 region has the DNA TGTGCCAGTAGCCTCTCCCCCTTCGGTGGGTTCTATGGCTACACCTTC. Based on the CDR3 plus reference TRBV19 and TRBJ1-2, the full variable domain is DGGITQSPKYLFRKEGQNVTLSCEQNLNHDAMYWYRQDPGQGLRLIYYSQIVNDFQKGDIAEGYSVSREKKESFPLTVTSAQKNPTAFYLCASSLSPFGGFYGYTFGSGTRLTVV.

The chain employs TRBV19 and TRBJ2-3, with 8 bases lining up with TRBD2. This CDR3 contains 14 residues. V gave up 5 bases and J gave up 3 bases; unmatched junction bases: 4. Per germline, CDR1 LNHDA and CDR2 SQIVND (reference sequence). DNA for the CDR3: TGTGCCAGTAGTGATAGCGGGATAACAGATACGCAGTATTTT. Translating it yields CASSDSGITDTQYF. Drawing the rest from reference TRBV19 and TRBJ2-3, the complete variable domain is DGGITQSPKYLFRKEGQNVTLSCEQNLNHDAMYWYRQDPGQGLRLIYYSQIVNDFQKGDIAEGYSVSREKKESFPLTVTSAQKNPTAFYLCASSDSGITDTQYFGPGTRLTVL.

This clone came up a few times. The chain recombines TRBV7-9 with TRBJ2-7; 9 bases are a match to TRBD1. V lost 4 bases and J lost 6; bases outside the gene matches: 7. This CDR3 is built from 14 residues. Germline-derived CDR1 and CDR2 are SEHNR and FQNEAQ (reference sequence). The CDR3 loop is CASSSWTGAGEQYF. The DNA of the CDR3 is TGTGCCAGCAGCTCCTGGACAGGGGCAGGCGAGCAGTACTTC.

The V gene is TRBV30, the J gene TRBJ1-2; 8 bases fit TRBD1. There are 12 residues in the CDR3. Germline CDR1 GTSNPN, CDR2 SVGIG (reference sequence). J gave up 7 bases and V 5 bases, and 6 bases lay outside the gene matches. The CDR3 sequence: CAWDSGGRGYTF. The CDR3 bases are TGTGCCTGGGATTCAGGGGGCCGTGGCTACACCTTC. The variable domain in full, completed from reference TRBV30 and TRBJ1-2, reads SQTIHQWPATLVQPVGSPLSLECTVEGTSNPNLYWYRQAAGRGLQLLFYSVGIGQISSEVPQNLSASRPQDRQFILSSKKLLLSDSGFYLCAWDSGGRGYTFGSGTRLTVV.

This chain uses TRBV19 with TRBJ2-4; TRBD2 is a possible D gene (5 bases). Germline CDR1 is LNHDA and CDR2 is SQIVND (reference sequence). CDR3 length equals 13 residues. The germline V and J ends were trimmed by 4 bases and 9 bases, with 13 bases remaining between them. CDR3 sequence (DNA): TGTGCCAGTAGTACCCCGACTAAGGGCATTCAGTACTTC. Protein sequence: CASSTPTKGIQYF.

The genes are TRBV6-5 and TRBJ2-7, with 8 bases that match TRBD1. Germline V CDR1 and CDR2: MNHEY, SVGAGI. After removal of 2 bases from V and 7 bases from J, the junction contained 10 bases not matched to a gene. There are 15 residues in the CDR3. CDR3 coding DNA: TGTGCCAGCAGTTACGGGGCGACAGGGGCGGGAGAGCAGTACTTC. Protein product: CASSYGATGAGEQYF.

The gene calls are TRBV10-3 and TRBJ2-7; no firm D call. This CDR3 has 12 residues. V was shortened by 2 bases and J by 2 bases, with 4 bases between the two germline ends. CDR1 is ENHRY and CDR2 is SYGVKD in the germline V gene. In DNA, the CDR3 is TGTGCCATCAGTGAGGAGACCTACGAGCAGTACTTC. Translation gives CAISEETYEQYF.

The chain links TRBV15 to TRBJ1-2; D is undetermined. V was pared by 4 bases and J by 6 bases, with 18 bases between. The CDR3 is 15 amino acids. Germline V lookup: CDR1 LNHNV, CDR2 YYDKDF (reference sequence). CDR3 sequence (DNA): TGTGCCACCAGCAAGACACTTTGGACGGATGATGGCTACACCTTC. It is translated as CATSKTLWTDDGYTF.

The chain employs TRBV19 and TRBJ2-6; D may be TRBD2 (6 bases). The CDR3 is made up of 17 amino acids. V dropped 5 bases and J dropped 0 bases, with 14 bases sitting between them. CDR1 and CDR2 from the germline V gene are LNHDA and SQIVND (reference sequence). CDR3 DNA sequence: TGTGCCAGTAGTTCAGTGGGACTCAGCTCTGGGGCCAACGTCCTGACTTTC. Its protein is CASSSVGLSSGANVLTF.

The gene calls are TRBV5-1 and TRBJ2-5; 8 bases line up with TRBD2. CDR3 size: 13 residues. The germline V gene encodes CDR1 SGHRS and CDR2 YFSETQ. After removal of 4 bases from V and 5 bases from J, the junction contained 4 bases not matched to a gene. The CDR3 DNA reads TGCGCCAGCAGCGCGGGGGGCGGTGAGACCCAGTACTTC. Protein sequence: CASSAGGGETQYF.

V gene TRBV5-6 combines with J gene TRBJ2-7; 11 positions match TRBD1. CDR1 SGHDT and CDR2 YYEEEE come from the germline V gene. With V trimmed by 5 bases and J by 3 bases, 4 bases remained unmatched. The CDR3 contains 14 residues. The DNA of the CDR3 is TGTGCCAGCAGTATCGGGACAGGGGGCTACGAGCAGTACTTC. It yields the protein CASSIGTGGYEQYF.

V and J are TRBV10-3 and TRBJ2-3; 10 nucleotides line up with TRBD2. CDR3 length: 15 amino acids. V trimming: 0 bases; J trimming: 6 bases; junction bases outside the gene matches: 3. CDR1 is ENHRY and CDR2 is SYGVKD in the germline V gene. CDR3 region: CAISESQREGDTQYF. In DNA form, the CDR3 reads TGTGCCATCAGTGAGTCGCAGCGGGAGGGCGATACGCAGTATTTT.

The rearrangement joins TRBV28 to TRBJ2-5; D uncertain. Trimming pared 6 bases from V and 1 base from J, leaving 9 bases between. The CDR3 has 13 amino acids. Germline V gene data show CDR1 as MDHEN and CDR2 as SYDVKM. CDR3: CASSPTSQETQYF. The CDR3 DNA reads TGTGCCAGCAGCCCCACAAGCCAAGAGACCCAGTACTTC. Variable domain in full (rest from reference TRBV28 and TRBJ2-5): DVKVTQSSRYLVKRTGEKVFLECVQDMDHENMFWYRQDPGLGLRLIYFSYDVKMKEKGDIPEGYSVSREKKERFSLILESASTNQTSMYLCASSPTSQETQYFGPGTRLLVL.

This clone has just one count. The chain combines TRBV9 with TRBJ2-3; D is unclear. The CDR3 consists of 14 residues. The ends were cut back, 6 bases at V and 3 bases at J, with 14 bases in the middle. The germline CDR1 and CDR2 sequences are SGDLS and YYNGEE. The CDR3 coding sequence is TGTGCCAGCAAAAGGACCCTCGAAACAGATACGCAGTATTTT. Its translation is CASKRTLETDTQYF.

The chain couples TRBV14 to TRBJ1-1; D call uncertain. The CDR3 spans 15 residues. Germline V gives CDR1 SGHDN, CDR2 FVKESK. V lost 0 bases and J lost 7, with 15 bases in between. CDR3 loop: CASSQDEAPRGEAFF. The CDR3 nucleotides read TGTGCCAGCAGCCAAGATGAAGCCCCTCGGGGTGAAGCTTTCTTT.

The chain uses TRBV6-1 and TRBJ2-3, with a weak D call TRBD1 (5 bases). The CDR3 loop spans 13 amino acids. CDR1 and CDR2 from the germline V gene are MNHNS and SASEGT. V gave up 10 bases and J gave up 1 base, with 12 bases separating them. The CDR3 nucleotides are TGTGCCATACAGGCGGTTGGCACAGATACGCAGTATTTT. As protein: CAIQAVGTDTQYF.

This chain joins TRBV7-3 and TRBJ2-7, with TRBD2 identical over 7 bases. With 3 bases clipped from V and 4 bases from J, the junction kept 6 bases outside the gene matches. CDR1 and CDR2 (germline): SGHTA, FQGTGA. CDR3 length: 14 residues. CDR3 nucleotides: TGTGCCAGCAGCTTCGGCGCGGGAGCATACGAGCAGTACTTC. It is translated as CASSFGAGAYEQYF.

The chain employs TRBV10-3 and TRBJ1-5; D unclear. V gave up 0 bases and J gave up 4 bases, with 7 bases separating them. The CDR3 spans 14 residues. The germline V gene encodes CDR1 ENHRY and CDR2 SYGVKD. CDR3 nucleotides: TGTGCCATCAGTGAGTCGCGGGGAAATCAGCCCCAGCATTTT. This encodes CAISESRGNQPQHF.

The genes are TRBV6-6 and TRBJ1-1, with D possibly matching TRBD1 (6 bases). Between the trimmed V and J ends, which lost 2 bases and 5 bases, there was a span of 12 bases. The CDR3 has 14 residues. The germline V gene has CDR1 MNHNY and CDR2 SVGAGI (reference sequence). CDR3 protein: CASSYGQLRTEAFF. Here the CDR3 DNA reads TGTGCCAGCAGTTACGGACAGCTACGAACTGAAGCTTTCTTT.